A single sample is the source of the 32 T cell receptor beta chains below, sequenced in a study of control samples from healthy donors and cancer patients (dated by TCRdb to 2020 to 2022). Library construction relied on the immunoSEQ multiplex PCR assay. Entries here come from immuneACCESS through TCRdb and include only in-frame sequences with V and J called. Some clones fail to appear in such tables; in the studies checked, an unresolved V gene covers under half of the shortfall, and the cause of the remainder is unknown. The sample table lists some 100,000 clones, roughly 90% of them with a count of one. The ten most abundant clones make up more than 7% of the sample. The sequenced material came from blood. Receptors were obtained from a man aged 25 to 40 in good health.

The chain combines TRBV3-1 (or the pseudogene TRBV3-2) with TRBJ2-5; 11 bases fit TRBD2. Germline trimming cut 0 bases from V and 5 bases from J; bases unmatched to any gene: 11. In germline, CDR1 is LGHDT, CDR2 YNNKEL (reference sequence). The CDR3 loop spans 18 amino acids. CDR3 in amino acids: CASSQETKTSGNLETQYF. In DNA, the CDR3 is TGTGCCAGCAGCCAAGAAACAAAGACTAGCGGGAATTTGGAGACCCAGTACTTC.

This rearrangement joins TRBV5-4 to TRBJ1-1; D not certain. CDR3 length equals 13 residues. V was cut by 4 bases and J by 5 bases, with 12 bases left in between. Per the germline V gene, CDR1 is SGHNT and CDR2 is YYREEE (reference sequence). CDR3 in DNA: TGTGCCAGCAGCGCGGATGTAGAGACTGAAGCTTTCTTT. Protein sequence: CASSADVETEAFF. Full variable domain (outside the CDR3, taken from reference TRBV5-4 and TRBJ1-1): ETGVTQSPTHLIKTRGQQVTLRCSSQSGHNTVSWYQQALGQGPQFIFQYYREEENGRGNFPPRFSGLQFPNYSSELNVNALELDDSALYLCASSADVETEAFFGQGTRLTVV.

The chain is built from TRBV11-3 and TRBJ2-2; 7 bases align to TRBD1. Germline CDR1 SGHNT, CDR2 YENEEA. With V trimmed by 5 bases and J by 3 bases, 6 bases remained unmatched. The CDR3 covers 15 residues. The CDR3 here is CASSPRQGDTGELFF. The CDR3 coding sequence is TGTGCCAGCAGCCCGCGACAGGGAGACACCGGGGAGCTGTTTTTT.

The chain is built from TRBV12-5 and TRBJ2-3; a possible D gene is TRBD1 (5 bases). Looked up from germline, CDR1 is LGHNT and CDR2 is FRNRAP. This CDR3 contains 11 residues. In nucleotides, the CDR3 is TGTGCCATTCCCAGGGAAGATACGCAGTATTTT. Protein product: CAIPREDTQYF.

DNA of the CDR3: TGTGCCAGCAGTCCCCGGGGGACTTCCCCGAATCAGCCCCAGCATTTT. Residues: CASSPRGTSPNQPQHF. V is TRBV6-2 or TRBV6-3 and J is TRBJ1-5; possibly TRBD1 for D (5 bases). Trimming took 5 bases from V and 4 from J, leaving 18 bases between them. The germline CDR1 and CDR2 sequences are MNHEY and SVGEGT. The CDR3 consists of 16 residues.

This rearrangement joins TRBV12-5 to TRBJ2-7; D not resolved. The V gene lost 7 bases and the J gene lost 3 bases, with 22 bases spanning the gap. Germline V lookup: CDR1 LGHNT, CDR2 FRNRAP. This CDR3 region has 16 residues. The CDR3 spells CASAYKTRAGFYEQYF. As DNA, the CDR3 is TGTGCTAGTGCTTACAAAACCCGCGCAGGCTTCTACGAGCAGTACTTC.

The gene calls are TRBV7-9 and TRBJ1-4; 9 positions match TRBD1. Germline assignment: CDR1 SEHNR and CDR2 FQNEAQ (reference sequence). The CDR3 has 15 amino acids. The V gene end was trimmed by 5 bases and the J gene end by 7 bases; junction bases not matched to a gene: 8. CDR3 bases: TGTGCCAGCAGCCCCTTCACAGGGGGCGGTGAAAAACTGTTTTTT. Translation: CASSPFTGGGEKLFF.

J is TRBJ1-4 and V is TRBV30, with a possible D match to TRBD1 (5 bases). This CDR3 spans 17 amino acids. V was pared by 2 bases and J by 0 bases, with 16 bases between. Germline V CDR1 and CDR2: GTSNPN, SVGIG (reference sequence). In DNA form, the CDR3 reads TGTGCCTGGAGTAGGGACCTCTTCGCCTCAACTAATGAAAAACTGTTTTTT. This sequence encodes CAWSRDLFASTNEKLFF.

The chain links TRBV6-6 to TRBJ1-5, with D perhaps TRBD1 (6 bases). V lost 6 bases to trimming and J lost 4 bases, with 13 bases between them. The CDR3 runs 14 residues. Germline V gene data show CDR1 as MNHNY and CDR2 as SVGAGI (reference sequence). The CDR3 here is CASSSDRPNQPQHF. DNA of the CDR3: TGTGCCAGCAGCTCAGACAGGCCTAATCAGCCCCAGCATTTT.

The chain carries TRBV7-3 and TRBJ2-3; D unresolved. This CDR3 contains 16 residues. Looked up from germline, CDR1 is SGHTA and CDR2 is FQGTGA. With 4 bases removed from V and 5 bases from J, the gap between germline ends came to 19 bases. For the CDR3, the DNA is TGTGCCAGCAGCTCGAAACCCACTTGGTCAGGAGATACGCAGTATTTT. Protein product: CASSSKPTWSGDTQYF.

The chain carries TRBV28 and TRBJ1-3, with no clear D. Trimming cost V 8 bases and J 0 bases, with 11 bases left between them. The CDR3 extends over 14 amino acids. The germline V gene encodes CDR1 MDHEN and CDR2 SYDVKM. CDR3 DNA sequence: TGTGCCAGCGGGCCGGGCCTCTCTGGAAACACCATATATTTT. Amino acid sequence: CASGPGLSGNTIYF.

The chain links TRBV30 to TRBJ1-5, with 9 bases lining up with TRBD1. Germline values: CDR1 GTSNPN, CDR2 SVGIG (reference sequence). Trimming cost V 5 bases and J 6 bases; bases outside gene matches: 5. The length of the CDR3 is 13 residues. The DNA of the CDR3 is TGTGCCTGGGAGACAGGGGGATTTCAGCCCCAGCATTTT. Protein: CAWETGGFQPQHF.

The rearrangement links TRBV28 to TRBJ1-5; 8 bases fit TRBD1. Germline CDR1 is MDHEN and CDR2 is SYDVKM. V trimming: 6 bases; J trimming: 3 bases; junction bases outside the gene matches: 7. There are 15 residues in the CDR3. This CDR3 reads CASRRDRKDNQPQHF. DNA for the CDR3: TGTGCCAGCAGGAGGGACAGGAAGGACAATCAGCCCCAGCATTTT.

This clone was counted a single time. The gene calls are TRBV12-3 or TRBV12-4 and TRBJ1-4; D not certain. Between the trimmed V and J ends, which lost 6 bases and 7 bases, there was a span of 12 bases. The CDR3 is 13 amino acids. The CDR3 coding sequence is TGTGCCAGCAGCCGTCCCCCCAGTGAAAAACTGTTTTTT. Protein product: CASSRPPSEKLFF.

This chain connects TRBV7-9 to TRBJ2-2, with D possibly matching TRBD2 (6 bases). The germline gives CDR1 SEHNR, CDR2 FQNEAQ (reference sequence). V was trimmed by 6 bases and J by 0 bases, leaving 11 bases between them. This CDR3 has 15 amino acids. The chain's CDR3 is CASRSGLTNTGELFF. The CDR3 nucleotides are TGTGCCAGCAGATCGGGACTCACGAACACCGGGGAGCTGTTTTTT.

The rearrangement joins TRBV29-1 to TRBJ2-1; 12 nucleotides align to TRBD1. Per the germline V gene, CDR1 is SQVTM and CDR2 is ANQGSEA. This CDR3 spans 12 amino acids. Trimming took 7 bases from V and 12 from J; bases not matched to a gene: 7. In nucleotides, the CDR3 is TGCAGCGGGGGACAGGGGGCTGAGGTGCAGTTCTTC. Amino acids: CSGGQGAEVQFF.

The rearrangement links TRBV18 to TRBJ2-2, with D uncertain. Germline V gene lookup returns CDR1 KGHSH and CDR2 LQKENI. The CDR3 spans 14 residues. The ends were cut back, 3 bases at V and 2 bases at J, with 7 bases in the middle. CDR3 DNA: TGTGCCAGCTCACCGTCAGGAAACACCGGGGAGCTGTTTTTT. Amino acid sequence: CASSPSGNTGELFF.

The genes are TRBV7-2 and TRBJ2-7; D unresolved. The CDR3 runs 15 residues. Germline CDR1 reads SGHTA; CDR2 reads FQGNSA. V was pared by 1 base and J by 6 bases, with 16 bases between. CDR3 sequence (DNA): TGTGCCAGCAGCTTAGAAGTTCATTCCCCATCCGAGCAGTACTTC. Encoded protein: CASSLEVHSPSEQYF.

The chain recombines TRBV7-2 with TRBJ2-1, with TRBD1 matching over 8 bases. Trimming at V came to 0 bases and at J to 10 bases, leaving 11 bases not matched to a gene. Germline loops: CDR1 SGHTA, CDR2 FQGNSA. This CDR3 contains 16 residues. The CDR3 is CASSLAPSTGGHEQFF. The CDR3 DNA is TGTGCCAGCAGCTTAGCCCCAAGTACAGGGGGGCACGAGCAGTTCTTC.

This clone was seen a handful of times. This chain joins TRBV7-9 and TRBJ1-5, with TRBD1 matching over 8 bases. The germline V gene encodes CDR1 SEHNR and CDR2 FQNEAQ (reference sequence). This CDR3 is 16 amino acids long. Losses at the gene ends were 6 bases for V and 4 bases for J; bases not matched to a gene: 11. CDR3 in DNA: TGTGCCAGCAGTCGGGCCACGGGACAGGTTAATCAGCCCCAGCATTTT. Translated, it gives CASSRATGQVNQPQHF.

This rearrangement joins TRBV14 to TRBJ2-3, with D perhaps given as TRBD1 or TRBD2 (5 bases each). The CDR3 loop spans 14 amino acids. Germline-derived CDR1 and CDR2 are SGHDN and FVKESK. The V gene lost 8 bases and the J gene lost 2 bases, with 14 bases spanning the gap. DNA of the CDR3: TGTGCCAGCCGCCCTCTAGGGACCACAGATACGCAGTATTTT. As protein: CASRPLGTTDTQYF. The whole variable domain, remainder taken from reference TRBV14 and TRBJ2-3, is EAGVTQFPSHSVIEKGQTVTLRCDPISGHDNLYWYRRVMGKEIKFLLHFVKESKQDESGMPNNRFLAERTGGTYSTLKVQPAELEDSGVYFCASRPLGTTDTQYFGPGTRLTVL.

The chain is built from TRBV7-8 and TRBJ1-1; D might be TRBD1 (5 bases). Germline V CDR1 and CDR2: SGHVS, FQNEAQ. This CDR3 comprises 14 residues. V lost 5 bases, J lost 4 bases, and 14 bases lay in between. The chain's CDR3 is CASSEGPWGTEAFF. CDR3 bases: TGTGCCAGCAGCGAGGGACCGTGGGGCACTGAAGCTTTCTTT.

V and J are TRBV6-4 and TRBJ1-1; no definite D call. The CDR3 length is 14 residues. V dropped 6 bases and J dropped 2 bases, with 13 bases sitting between them. In germline, CDR1 is MRHNA, CDR2 SNTAGT. CDR3 sequence reads: CASRDHSANTEAFF. CDR3 DNA sequence: TGTGCCAGCAGAGACCATTCCGCAAACACTGAAGCTTTCTTT.

The chain links TRBV24-1 to TRBJ2-4; TRBD1 matches 9 bases. Germline CDR1 reads KGHDR; CDR2 reads SFDVKD. The length of the CDR3 is 16 residues. V lost 4 bases and J lost 0; bases outside the gene matches: 3. CDR3 nucleotides: TGTGCCACCAGTGAGGGGACAGGGACAGCCAAAAACATTCAGTACTTC. This codes for CATSEGTGTAKNIQYF.

The J gene is TRBJ1-4, the V gene TRBV12-3 or TRBV12-4; 7 bases map to TRBD1. V gave up 6 bases and J gave up 7 bases; unmatched junction bases: 5. CDR3 length equals 13 residues. The CDR3, as DNA: TGTGCCAGCAGCACAGGGGCGGGTGAAAAACTGTTTTTT. Translation gives CASSTGAGEKLFF.

The J gene is TRBJ1-3, the V gene TRBV6-5; D is unclear. The CDR3 is made up of 14 amino acids. The V end was cut by 6 bases, the J end by 7 bases, with 16 bases between. Per the germline V gene, CDR1 is MNHEY and CDR2 is SVGAGI. In DNA, the CDR3 is TGTGCCAGCAGACCACTCGGGGAGGGTAACACCATATATTTT. Translated: CASRPLGEGNTIYF.

The gene calls are TRBV5-6 and TRBJ1-3; perhaps TRBD1 as D (6 bases). There are 15 residues in the CDR3. The germline CDR1 and CDR2 sequences are SGHDT and YYEEEE. Trimming stripped 4 bases from V and 0 bases from J, with 11 bases between. The CDR3 is CASSLRQASGNTIYF. The CDR3, as DNA: TGTGCCAGCAGCCTACGACAGGCCTCTGGAAACACCATATATTTT.

This chain uses TRBV20-1 with TRBJ2-3; tentatively, D is TRBD2 (6 bases). CDR1 is DFQATT, CDR2 SNEGSKA, per germline (reference sequence). V lost 6 bases and J lost 5, with 9 bases in between. The CDR3 extends over 11 amino acids. This CDR3 is CSAPTRDTQYF. The CDR3 nucleotides read TGCAGTGCACCGACTAGAGATACGCAGTATTTT.

The gene calls are TRBV19 and TRBJ1-4; no firm D call. V gave up 5 bases and J gave up 0 bases, with 10 bases separating them. The CDR3 consists of 15 residues. Germline V gene data show CDR1 as LNHDA and CDR2 as SQIVND (reference sequence). The CDR3 here is CASSSNTATNEKLFF. In nucleotides, the CDR3 is TGTGCCAGTAGTTCAAACACAGCAACTAATGAAAAACTGTTTTTT.

The chain couples TRBV30 to TRBJ1-5, with a weak D call TRBD1 (5 bases). Between the trimmed V and J ends, which lost 0 bases and 3 bases, there was a span of 12 bases. The CDR3 runs to 15 residues. Germline V gene data show CDR1 as GTSNPN and CDR2 as SVGIG (reference sequence). CDR3 nucleotide sequence: TGTGCCTGGAGTGTACCCGGGACCTTCAATCAGCCCCAGCATTTT. Its translation is CAWSVPGTFNQPQHF.

V and J are TRBV19 and TRBJ2-5; TRBD2 might be the D (6 bases). Trimming removed 4 bases from V and 2 bases from J, with 14 bases in between. The CDR3 runs to 15 residues. CDR1 is LNHDA, CDR2 SQIVND, per germline (reference sequence). DNA of the CDR3: TGTGCCAGTAGTACCCGGACTATCCTGCAAGAGACCCAGTACTTC. This gives the protein CASSTRTILQETQYF.

In this sample, this clone turned up a few times. The chain joins TRBV11-2 to TRBJ1-2; D gene ambiguous. CDR3 size: 15 residues. CDR1 and CDR2 (germline): SGHAT, FQNNGV. Trimming removed 0 bases from V and 2 bases from J, with 10 bases in between. The chain's CDR3 is CASSLDASRNYGYTF. The CDR3 DNA is TGTGCCAGCAGCTTAGATGCGTCAAGAAACTATGGCTACACCTTC.